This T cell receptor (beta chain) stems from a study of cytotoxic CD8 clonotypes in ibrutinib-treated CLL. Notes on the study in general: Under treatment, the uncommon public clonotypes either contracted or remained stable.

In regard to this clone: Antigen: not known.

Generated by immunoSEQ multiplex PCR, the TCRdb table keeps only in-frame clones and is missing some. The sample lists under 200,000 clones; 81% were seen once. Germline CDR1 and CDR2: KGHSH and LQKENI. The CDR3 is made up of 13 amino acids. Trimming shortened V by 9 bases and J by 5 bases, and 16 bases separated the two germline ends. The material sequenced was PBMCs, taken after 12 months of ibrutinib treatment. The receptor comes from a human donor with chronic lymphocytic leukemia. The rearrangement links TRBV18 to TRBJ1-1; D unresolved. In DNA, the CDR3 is TGTGCCAGTAGTGGAGGGTGGAGGACTGAAGCTTTCTTT. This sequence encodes CASSGGWRTEAFF.